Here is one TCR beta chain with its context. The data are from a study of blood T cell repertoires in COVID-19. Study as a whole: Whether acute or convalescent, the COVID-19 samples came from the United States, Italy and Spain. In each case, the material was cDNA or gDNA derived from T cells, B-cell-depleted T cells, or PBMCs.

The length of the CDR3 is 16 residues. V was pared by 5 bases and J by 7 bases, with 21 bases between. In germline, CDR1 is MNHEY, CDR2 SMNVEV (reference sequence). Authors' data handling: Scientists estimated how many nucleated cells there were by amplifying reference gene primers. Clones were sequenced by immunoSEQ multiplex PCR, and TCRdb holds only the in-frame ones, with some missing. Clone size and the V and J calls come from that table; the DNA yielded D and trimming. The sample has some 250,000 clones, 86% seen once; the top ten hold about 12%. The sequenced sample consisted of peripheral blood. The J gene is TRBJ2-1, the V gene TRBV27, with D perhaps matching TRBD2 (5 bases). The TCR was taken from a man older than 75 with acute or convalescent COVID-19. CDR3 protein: CASSPHSSIAPNEQFF. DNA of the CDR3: TGTGCCAGCAGTCCACATTCCTCGATAGCGCCGAATGAGCAGTTCTTC.